This TCR beta chain is drawn from a study of T cells in Graves' hyperthyroidism and ophthalmopathy. Whole-study context: Peripheral blood samples were taken at initial diagnosis, prior to any treatment.

Amplification yielded TCR beta CDR3 regions, with RNA transcripts as the source. The TCR CDR3 was amplified in a first-round RT-PCR using the HTBI primer set. TCRdb re-derived calls from the multiplex PCR reads in MiXCR, one entry per CDR3 protein. The repertoire includes 210,000 or so distinct CDR3 sequences, 17% of them detected once, and roughly 50% sits in the top ten. The sample holds many counts of this clonotype. The study defined stable Graves' hyperthyroidism as no ophthalmopathy progression within 18 months. Diagnoses rested on clinical symptoms, serum thyroxine and TRAb, thyroid ultrasound and orbital computed tomography. Under 12 ml fresh peripheral blood yielded the PBMCs. Germline V CDR1 and CDR2: MDHEN, SYDVKM. V dropped 6 bases and J dropped 3 bases, with 24 bases sitting between them. This CDR3 spans 17 amino acids.

Sequencing used blood. The sequence derives from a man aged 50 or older with Graves' hyperthyroidism. The chain couples TRBV28 to TRBJ2-7, with a tentative D call TRBD1 (6 bases). Here the CDR3 DNA reads TGTGCCAGCAGCCCTATTACCCGGCTCCGGGACAACTACGAGCAGTACTTC. Translated: CASSPITRLRDNYEQYF.